This T cell receptor beta chain emerged from a study of blood T cell repertoires in COVID-19. Background on the study: Some COVID-19 samples were acute and others convalescent; all came from the United States, Italy and Spain. The analysed material was cDNA or gDNA that came from T cells, B-cell-depleted T cells, or PBMCs.

In the source study's methods: Amplification of reference gene primers provided the estimated nucleated cell counts. Sequencing used immunoSEQ multiplex PCR; TCRdb keeps in-frame clones, though not all of them. V and J calls and clone size are copied from that table; D and trimming were computed from the DNA. Of 60,000 to 65,000 clones in the sample, roughly 88% are singletons; the top ten hold roughly 3.5%. Per the germline V gene, CDR1 is SGHRS and CDR2 is YFSETQ. Trimming removed 3 bases at V and 3 bases at J, with 6 bases between. The CDR3 totals 12 residues. The sample was peripheral blood. The sequence was collected from a man aged 45-60 years with active COVID-19. This chain uses TRBV5-1 with TRBJ1-1; maybe TRBD1 (5 bases). The CDR3 DNA follows: TGCGCCAGCAGCTCAGGGTACACTGAAGCTTTCTTT. As protein: CASSSGYTEAFF.